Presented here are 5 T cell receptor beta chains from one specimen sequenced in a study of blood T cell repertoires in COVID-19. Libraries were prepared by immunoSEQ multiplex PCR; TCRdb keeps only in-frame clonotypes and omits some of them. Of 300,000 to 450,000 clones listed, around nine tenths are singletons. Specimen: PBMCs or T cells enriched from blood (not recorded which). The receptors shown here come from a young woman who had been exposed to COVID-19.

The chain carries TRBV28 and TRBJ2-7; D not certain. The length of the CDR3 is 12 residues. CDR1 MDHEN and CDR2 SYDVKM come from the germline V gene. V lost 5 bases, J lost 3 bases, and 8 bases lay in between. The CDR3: CASSPRIYEQYF. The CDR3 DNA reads TGTGCCAGCAGTCCCAGGATCTACGAGCAGTACTTC.

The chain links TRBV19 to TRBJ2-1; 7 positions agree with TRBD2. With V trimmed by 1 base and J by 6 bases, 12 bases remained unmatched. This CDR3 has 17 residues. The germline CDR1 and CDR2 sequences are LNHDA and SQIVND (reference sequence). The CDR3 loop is CASSIGAGAGFSNEQFF. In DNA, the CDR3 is TGTGCCAGTAGTATAGGCGCGGGAGCGGGGTTTTCCAATGAGCAGTTCTTC.

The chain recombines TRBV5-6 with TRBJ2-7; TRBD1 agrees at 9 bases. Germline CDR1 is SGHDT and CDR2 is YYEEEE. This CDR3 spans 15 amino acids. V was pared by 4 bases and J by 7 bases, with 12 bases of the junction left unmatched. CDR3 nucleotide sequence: TGTGCCAGCAGCCTACCAGGCGGGACAGGGAATGAGCAGTACTTC. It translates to CASSLPGGTGNEQYF.

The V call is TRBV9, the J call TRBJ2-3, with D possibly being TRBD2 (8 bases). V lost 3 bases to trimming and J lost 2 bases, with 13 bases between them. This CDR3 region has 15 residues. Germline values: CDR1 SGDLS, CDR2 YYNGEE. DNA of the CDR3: TGTGCCAGCAGCGCCGGGAGGGGGCCCACAGATACGCAGTATTTT. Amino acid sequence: CASSAGRGPTDTQYF.

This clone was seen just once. The CDR3 sequence: CASSPALGQGRAPLHF. The CDR3 nucleotides are TGTGCCAGCAGTCCGGCTTTGGGACAGGGGAGGGCACCCCTCCACTTT. The rearrangement uses TRBV28 and TRBJ1-6; 10 nucleotides line up with TRBD1. This CDR3 spans 16 amino acids. Trimming removed 5 bases from V and 11 bases from J; junction bases left unmatched: 12. Germline CDR1 is MDHEN and CDR2 is SYDVKM.